The rows below give T cell receptor beta chains drawn from one sample of a study of glioma-infiltrating T cells. TCRdb used MiXCR to reprocess the multiplex PCR reads, holding one entry per CDR3 protein. The sample contains about 5,700 distinct CDR3 sequences, roughly 42% of which appear only once. The source material was glioma tissue, nonneoplastic brain tissue, or PBMCs (not recorded which). Every receptor here comes from a human donor with low-grade glioma or glioblastoma, undergoing nonglioma brain surgery, or in good health (not recorded which). CDR3s include the opening cysteine and the closing phenylalanine or tryptophan. A D gene is named only where the DNA matches it firmly. Size is omitted from some rows. Given values are once, few, many or a class for expanded clones.

abundance	v_gene	j_gene	d_gene	CDR3aa	CDR3nt
many	TRBV11-2	TRBJ2-7	NA	CASSLGTSYEQYF	TGTGCCAGCAGCTTGGGTACCTCCTACGAGCAGTACTTC
NA	TRBV10-1	TRBJ1-1	NA	CASSPLQASAKAFF	TGCGCAAGCAGTCCCCTTCAGGCTTCGGCTAAAGCTTTCTTT
few	TRBV6-1	TRBJ1-1	NA	CAVMRAYNTEAFF	TGTGCCGTAATGAGGGCATACAACACTGAAGCTTTCTTT
medium-sized	TRBV7-8	TRBJ1-5	NA	CASSLAIGESQPQHF	TGTGCCAGCAGCTTAGCGATTGGGGAAAGTCAGCCCCAGCATTTT
medium-sized	TRBV28	TRBJ2-1	TRBD2	CASSVTTGGRANEQFF	TGTGCCAGCAGTGTCACGACAGGCGGGAGGGCCAATGAGCAGTTCTTC
medium-sized	TRBV25-1	TRBJ1-1	NA	CASSEELGLTEAFF	TGTGCCAGCAGTGAAGAGCTAGGGCTGACTGAAGCTTTCTTT
many	TRBV13	TRBJ2-1	NA	CASSLGSRNEQFF	TGTGCCAGCAGCTTAGGTTCAAGGAATGAGCAGTTCTTC
many	TRBV12-3/TRBV12-4	TRBJ2-1	TRBD2	CASSPTSGSWEQFF	TGTGCCAGCAGTCCGACTAGCGGGAGTTGGGAGCAGTTCTTC
NA	TRBV25-1	TRBJ1-6	NA	CASSQGLYSPLHF	TGTGCCAGCAGCCAGGGGCTATATTCACCCCTCCACTTT
few	TRBV6-6	TRBJ2-1	TRBD1	CASRSGTGKDNEQFF	TGTGCCAGCAGGTCCGGGACAGGGAAGGACAATGAGCAGTTCTTC
NA	TRBV6-5	TRBJ2-7	TRBD1	CASSSGTGETYEQYF	TGTGCCAGCAGTTCCGGGACAGGGGAAACCTACGAGCAGTACTTC
NA	TRBV27	TRBJ2-7	NA	CASSLIGSPYEQYF	TGTGCCAGCAGTTTAATCGGGAGCCCCTACGAGCAGTACTTC
large	TRBV20-1	TRBJ1-5	NA	CSARTGEAPQHF	TGCAGTGCTAGAACTGGGGAGGCGCCCCAGCATTTT
once	TRBV27	TRBJ2-3	NA	CASSFLPVTDTQYF	TGTGCCAGCAGTTTTCTACCGGTAACAGATACGCAGTATTTT
NA	TRBV6-1	TRBJ2-1	TRBD2	CASRPELTSGYNEQFF	TGTGCCAGCAGGCCTGAATTGACTAGCGGCTACAATGAGCAGTTCTTC
NA	TRBV20-1	TRBJ2-1	TRBD2	CSASGGLAGVQEQFF	TGCAGTGCTAGCGGGGGACTAGCGGGGGTACAGGAGCAGTTCTTC
NA	TRBV6-2/TRBV6-3	TRBJ1-5	NA	CASSLGYNQPQHF	TGTGCCAGCAGTTTAGGTTACAATCAGCCCCAGCATTTT
many	TRBV5-1	TRBJ2-5	NA	CASSLGGGGIFQETQYF	TGCGCCAGCAGCTTGGGAGGAGGGGGCATATTTCAAGAGACCCAGTACTTC
once	TRBV11-2	TRBJ1-1	NA	CASSTGGTEAFF	TGTGCCAGCAGCACGGGAGGGACTGAAGCTTTCTTT
medium-sized	TRBV20-1	TRBJ2-7	NA	CSARPQGSYEQYF	TGCAGTGCTAGACCGCAGGGTTCCTACGAGCAGTACTTC
many	TRBV7-2	TRBJ2-3	TRBD2	CASSPPGGIRAQYF	TGTGCCAGCAGCCCGCCCGGGGGGATACGGGCGCAGTATTTT
many	TRBV10-3	TRBJ2-7	TRBD1	CAIGAVTGGATYEQYF	TGTGCCATCGGAGCGGTAACAGGGGGCGCAACCTACGAGCAGTACTTC
medium-sized	TRBV24-1	TRBJ2-7	NA	CATSDGGQRSYEQYF	TGTGCCACCAGTGATGGAGGACAGCGATCCTACGAGCAGTACTTC
medium-sized	TRBV20-1	TRBJ2-1	TRBD1	CSAPLGQGDYNEQFF	TGCAGTGCCCCATTAGGACAGGGGGACTACAATGAGCAGTTCTTC
few	TRBV6-6	TRBJ1-1	NA	CASSYSPAGSVPEAFF	TGTGCCAGCAGTTACTCCCCGGCAGGGTCGGTACCTGAAGCTTTCTTT
medium-sized	TRBV27	TRBJ2-1	TRBD2	CASSWGLLNEQFF	TGTGCCAGCAGTTGGGGACTACTCAATGAGCAGTTCTTC
many	TRBV12-3/TRBV12-4	TRBJ1-2	NA	CASSLAGGTPNYGYTF	TGTGCCAGCAGTTTAGCGGGAGGGACTCCTAACTATGGCTACACCTTC
NA	TRBV30	TRBJ1-4	NA	CAWNKGQGEKLFF	TGTGCCTGGAATAAAGGCCAGGGAGAAAAACTGTTTTTT
medium-sized	TRBV6-1	TRBJ2-6	TRBD1	CAGGQVLGANVLTF	TGTGCCGGAGGACAGGTGTTAGGGGCCAACGTCCTGACTTTC
many	TRBV7-8	TRBJ1-2	NA	CASSLGYGDGYTF	TGTGCCAGCAGCTTAGGGTATGGGGATGGCTACACCTTC
NA	TRBV6-1	TRBJ1-1	NA	CASDLNRRNTEAFF	TGTGCCAGCGACCTAAACAGGCGGAACACTGAAGCTTTCTTT
NA	TRBV7-2	TRBJ1-5	NA	CASSFSEQINQPQHF	TGTGCCAGCAGCTTTAGTGAACAGATCAATCAGCCCCAGCATTTT
NA	TRBV28	TRBJ2-1	NA	CASSSHNEQFF	TGTGCCAGCAGTTCCCACAATGAGCAGTTCTTC
many	TRBV7-9	TRBJ2-1	TRBD2	CASSQGLAGHNEQFF	TGTGCCAGCAGCCAGGGACTAGCGGGACACAATGAGCAGTTCTTC
medium-sized	TRBV28	TRBJ2-7	NA	CASSGPPSHEQYF	TGTGCCAGCAGTGGGCCCCCCAGTCACGAGCAGTACTTC
once	TRBV2	TRBJ1-2	NA	CASRETGANYNYTF	TGTGCCAGCAGGGAAACAGGCGCTAACTATAACTACACCTTC
many	TRBV7-9	TRBJ1-1	NA	CASSLDVLEAFF	TGTGCCAGCAGCTTGGACGTCCTGGAAGCTTTCTTT
many	TRBV10-3	TRBJ1-5	NA	CAINTGDSNQPQHF	TGTGCCATCAATACGGGGGATAGCAATCAGCCCCAGCATTTT
many	TRBV30	TRBJ2-1	TRBD1	CAWDRGPYNEQFF	TGTGCCTGGGACAGGGGGCCCTACAATGAGCAGTTCTTC
many	TRBV5-1	TRBJ1-6	NA	CASSLEEGRNSPLHF	TGCGCCAGCAGCTTGGAAGAAGGGCGGAATTCACCCCTCCACTTT
many	TRBV18	TRBJ2-1	NA	CASSPQGNNEQFF	TGTGCCAGCTCACCGCAGGGGAACAATGAGCAGTTCTTC
many	TRBV5-1	TRBJ2-7	TRBD2	CASSLGLLAGDTSYEQYF	TGCGCCAGCAGCTTGGGTTTACTAGCGGGAGACACCTCCTACGAGCAGTACTTC
once	TRBV12-3/TRBV12-4	TRBJ2-2	TRBD2	CASIPSGGNTGELFF	TGTGCCAGCATACCTAGCGGGGGCAACACCGGGGAGCTGTTTTTT
many	TRBV12-3/TRBV12-4	TRBJ2-1	TRBD2	CASSFTSVNEQFF	TGTGCCAGCAGTTTCACTAGCGTCAATGAGCAGTTCTTC
many	TRBV29-1	TRBJ1-1	NA	CSVDRGQGAFF	TGCAGCGTTGATAGAGGGCAGGGAGCTTTCTTT
NA	TRBV7-6	TRBJ1-6	NA	CASSLGADSPLHF	TGTGCCAGCAGCTTAGGTGCGGATTCACCCCTCCACTTT
few	TRBV6-6	TRBJ1-2	NA	CASSYEFTGGIGLGYTF	TGTGCCAGCAGTTACGAATTTACGGGGGGGATAGGTCTTGGCTACACCTTC
many	TRBV2	TRBJ2-5	NA	CASSVSTRGTQYF	TGTGCCAGCAGTGTCTCAACACGAGGGACCCAGTACTTC
few	TRBV27	TRBJ1-2	NA	CASSSDTDYGYTF	TGTGCCAGCAGCTCTGACACCGACTATGGCTACACCTTC
NA	TRBV6-1	TRBJ2-3	NA	CASSGGKGHTDTQYF	TGTGCCAGCAGCGGAGGGAAAGGGCACACAGATACGCAGTATTTT
many	TRBV28	TRBJ2-7	NA	CASTLHVGSAYEQYF	TGTGCCAGCACCTTACATGTGGGTTCCGCCTACGAGCAGTACTTC
once	TRBV20-1	TRBJ2-3	TRBD1	CGARSDRGFDTQYF	TGCGGTGCTAGATCGGACAGGGGTTTTGATACGCAGTATTTC
medium-sized	TRBV28	TRBJ1-3	NA	CASRPAGKMMSGNTIYF	TGTGCCAGCAGACCCGCAGGGAAAATGATGTCTGGAAACACCATATATTTT
medium-sized	TRBV28	TRBJ2-3	TRBD2	CASSPGTSGELPRSTDTQYF	TGTGCCAGCAGTCCCGGGACTAGCGGGGAACTCCCCAGAAGCACAGATACGCAGTATTTT
NA	TRBV20-1	TRBJ2-7	TRBD2	CSAPGLADRVSEQYF	TGCAGTGCTCCGGGACTAGCGGACAGGGTTTCCGAGCAGTACTTC
medium-sized	TRBV27	TRBJ1-1	NA	CASSLGGNTEAFF	TGTGCCAGCAGCTTAGGTGGGAACACTGAAGCTTTCTTT